These 10 T cell receptor beta chains share one sample of origin, sequenced in a study of T cell responses to AZD1222 COVID-19 vaccine (dated by TCRdb to the early 2020s). The time point tag for this specimen amounts to: baseline before first vaccination. To prepare the library, the immunoSEQ multiplex PCR assay was applied. Sourced from immuneACCESS, this table was stored by TCRdb with only in-frame sequences that have V and J called. A share of the clones is absent; for the studies checked, an unresolved V gene accounts for under half, and the remainder has no known explanation. This sample gives approximately 140,000 clones in total; roughly 90% of them show up just once. The ten largest clones take up about 3% of the sample. This specimen was peripheral blood, taken on day 0 of AZD1222 vaccination. These TCRs come from an adult in good health.

This clone showed up just once. This chain joins TRBV11-3 and TRBJ2-7, with 8 positions matching TRBD1. The CDR3 has 16 amino acids. The V and J ends lost 3 bases and 1 base, in that order; junction bases with no gene match: 8. Germline assignment: CDR1 SGHNT and CDR2 YENEEA. The CDR3 region has the DNA TGTGCCAGCAGCTTCCTATGGACAGGGCCATCCTACGAGCAGTACTTC. Protein sequence: CASSFLWTGPSYEQYF.

The chain recombines TRBV28 with TRBJ2-7, with 7 bases that match TRBD2. The CDR3 spans 17 residues. Germline V gene sequence: CDR1 MDHEN, CDR2 SYDVKM. Trimming took 1 base from V and 5 from J; bases not matched to a gene: 14. The chain's CDR3 is CASSLSLGGGRFHEQYF. The CDR3, as DNA: TGTGCCAGCAGTTTATCCCTCGGTGGCGGGAGATTCCACGAGCAGTACTTC.

The V gene is TRBV7-9, the J gene TRBJ1-6; maybe TRBD1 (5 bases). The V and J ends lost 5 bases and 5 bases respectively, with 16 bases between them. The CDR3 length is 16 residues. CDR1 is SEHNR and CDR2 is FQNEAQ in the germline V gene (reference sequence). CDR3 loop: CASSPARGGNNSPLHF. The CDR3, as DNA: TGTGCCAGCAGCCCCGCCCGGGGCGGGAATAATTCACCCCTCCACTTT.

The V and J genes are TRBV5-1 and TRBJ2-3; 7 positions agree with TRBD2. Unmatched junction bases numbered 6, after V lost 4 bases and J lost 4 bases. Germline V gives CDR1 SGHRS, CDR2 YFSETQ. CDR3 length: 14 residues. CDR3 in DNA: TGCGCCAGCAGCAATGGGGGGGTCTCAGATACGCAGTATTTT. This translates into CASSNGGVSDTQYF.

The CDR3 DNA is TGTGCCAGCAGTTACCTGGTAACAACCTACAATGAGCAGTTCTTC. Translation: CASSYLVTTYNEQFF. The V and J genes are TRBV6-5 and TRBJ2-1; D is unresolved. The germline CDR1 and CDR2 sequences are MNHEY and SVGAGI. The CDR3 spans 15 residues. Trimming pared 2 bases from V and 2 bases from J, leaving 10 bases between.

The chain is built from TRBV19 and TRBJ2-1; a possible D gene is TRBD2 (6 bases). CDR1 and CDR2 from the germline V gene are LNHDA and SQIVND (reference sequence). The germline V and J ends were trimmed by 5 bases and 5 bases, with 16 bases remaining between them. The CDR3 length is 15 residues. CDR3 amino acids: CASSDRAGTHNEQFF. The CDR3 coding sequence is TGTGCCAGTAGTGACCGAGCGGGTACTCACAATGAGCAGTTCTTC.

CDR3 amino acids: CASSEARFTDTQYF. Written as DNA, the CDR3 is TGTGCCAGCAGTGAAGCGCGGTTCACAGATACGCAGTATTTT. J is TRBJ2-3 and V is TRBV6-1; D unresolved. The V end was cut by 0 bases, the J end by 2 bases, with 6 bases between. Germline V gene data show CDR1 as MNHNS and CDR2 as SASEGT. The CDR3 is made up of 14 amino acids.

The chain uses TRBV7-9 and TRBJ2-1, with 10 bases matching TRBD2. The CDR3 consists of 16 residues. V dropped 2 bases and J dropped 8; count of bases not matched to a gene: 9. The germline gives CDR1 SEHNR, CDR2 FQNEAQ (reference sequence). The CDR3 region is CASSLLSQREGDEQFF. The CDR3 DNA reads as TGTGCCAGCAGCTTATTAAGTCAGCGGGAGGGGGATGAGCAGTTCTTC.

The chain joins TRBV24-1 to TRBJ2-2; no firm D call. Germline CDR1 KGHDR, CDR2 SFDVKD. This CDR3 is built from 11 residues. The V and J ends lost 7 bases and 9 bases respectively, with 8 bases between them. The CDR3 here is CATSLYRELFF. DNA for the CDR3: TGTGCCACCAGCCTTTATCGGGAGCTGTTTTTT.

The J gene is TRBJ2-5, the V gene TRBV12-3 or TRBV12-4, with D possibly matching TRBD2 (6 bases). CDR3 size: 12 residues. The V gene lost 7 bases and the J gene lost 3 bases, with 9 bases spanning the gap. The CDR3 sequence is CASISSEETQYF. The CDR3 coding sequence is TGTGCCAGCATATCTAGCGAAGAGACCCAGTACTTC.